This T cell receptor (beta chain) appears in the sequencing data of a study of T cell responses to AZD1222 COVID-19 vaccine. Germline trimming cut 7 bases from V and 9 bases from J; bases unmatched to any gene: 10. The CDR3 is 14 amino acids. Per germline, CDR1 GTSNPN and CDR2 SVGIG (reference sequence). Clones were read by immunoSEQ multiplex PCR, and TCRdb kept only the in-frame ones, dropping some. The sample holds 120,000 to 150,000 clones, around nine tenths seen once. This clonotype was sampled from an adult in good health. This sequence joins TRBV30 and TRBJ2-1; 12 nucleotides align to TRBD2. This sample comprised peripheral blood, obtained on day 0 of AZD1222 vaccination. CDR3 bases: TGTGCCTCTCTAGCGGGAGGGCATCCAATTGAGCAGTTCTTC. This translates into CASLAGGHPIEQFF.